This T cell receptor (beta chain) comes out of a study of PD-1 blockade in classical Hodgkin lymphoma. Whole-study findings and limits: Differences between repertoires have undefined causes, possibly disease activity or prior therapy.

Regarding this clone: The antigen remains undetermined.

The CDR3 is 16 residues long. The J segment lost 11 bases and the V segment lost 3 bases, leaving 14 bases of the junction unmatched. The germline V gene has CDR1 MNHNS and CDR2 SASEGT. As to time point: newly diagnosed, previously untreated cHL patient sample. Purification of CD4+ T cells from thawed PBMCs was performed via magnetic negative selection. Comparators were PBMCs taken from newly diagnosed, untreated classical Hodgkin lymphoma. The table came from immunoSEQ multiplex PCR; TCRdb's copy has only in-frame clones and leaves some out. Of roughly 27,000 clones listed, about 90% are singletons. This receptor was identified in a human donor with classical Hodgkin lymphoma. The sequencing sample was made of CD4+ T cells from blood. The chain carries TRBV6-1 and TRBJ2-3, with 10 bases fitting TRBD1. CDR3 in DNA: TGTGCCAGCAGTGATCCTCGGACAGGGGGGAGAGACGAGCAGTATTTT. This gives the protein CASSDPRTGGRDEQYF.